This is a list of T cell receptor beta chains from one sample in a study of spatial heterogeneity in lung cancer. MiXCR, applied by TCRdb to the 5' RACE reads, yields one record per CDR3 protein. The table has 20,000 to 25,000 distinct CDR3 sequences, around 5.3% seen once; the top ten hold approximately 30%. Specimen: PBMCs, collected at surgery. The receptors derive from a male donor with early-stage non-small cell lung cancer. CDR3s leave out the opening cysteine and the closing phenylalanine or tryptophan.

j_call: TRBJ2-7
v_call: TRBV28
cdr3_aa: ASSFSGVHEQY

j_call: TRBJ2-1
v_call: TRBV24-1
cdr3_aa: ATSDPAGTGPNNEQF

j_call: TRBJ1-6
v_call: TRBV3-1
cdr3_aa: ASKRQGNSPLH

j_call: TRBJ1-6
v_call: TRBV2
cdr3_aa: ASSERQGQPNSPLH

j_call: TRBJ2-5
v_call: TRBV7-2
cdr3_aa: ASTWTSGAQETQY

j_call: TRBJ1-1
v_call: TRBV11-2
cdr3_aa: ASSPMNTEAF

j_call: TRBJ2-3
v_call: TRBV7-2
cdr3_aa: ASSRTGFADTQY

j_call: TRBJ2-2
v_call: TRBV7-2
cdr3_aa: ASSPLWPGELF

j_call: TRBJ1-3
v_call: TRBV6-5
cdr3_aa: ATRDRRGVNTIY

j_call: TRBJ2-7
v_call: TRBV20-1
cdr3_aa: SAVRDRVPYEQY

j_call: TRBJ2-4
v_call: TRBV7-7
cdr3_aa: ASSPGQGNIQY

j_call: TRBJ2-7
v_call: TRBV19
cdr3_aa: ASRRDVNGGEQY

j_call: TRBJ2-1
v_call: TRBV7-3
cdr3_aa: ASSSNLGQLNEQF

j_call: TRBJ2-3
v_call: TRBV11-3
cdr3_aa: ASSPISSSDTQY

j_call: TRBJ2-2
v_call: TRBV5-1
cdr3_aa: ASSWTVNTGELF

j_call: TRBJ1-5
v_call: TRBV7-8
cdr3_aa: ASSLGQGDQQPQH

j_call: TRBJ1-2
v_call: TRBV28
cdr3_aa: ASSLSAYGYT

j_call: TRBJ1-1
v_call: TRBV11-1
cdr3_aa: ASRYNRQGGEAF

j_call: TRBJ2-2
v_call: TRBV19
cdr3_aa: ASSIGSSGRNTGELF

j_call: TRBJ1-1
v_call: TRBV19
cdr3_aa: ASSFTGRRATEAF

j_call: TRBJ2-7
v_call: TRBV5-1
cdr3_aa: ASSPGLRGAYEQY

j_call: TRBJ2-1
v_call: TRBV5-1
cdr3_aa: ASGRPGAYNEQF

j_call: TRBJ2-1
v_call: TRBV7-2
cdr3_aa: ASSPTSGNRNEQF

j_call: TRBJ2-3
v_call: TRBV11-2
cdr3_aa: ASSGRETDTQY

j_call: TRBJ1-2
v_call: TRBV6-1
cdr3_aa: VGLGGVSNYGYT

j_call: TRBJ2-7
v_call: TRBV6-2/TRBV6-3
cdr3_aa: ASRPGTSGRST

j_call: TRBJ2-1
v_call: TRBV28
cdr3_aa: ASNSGQRSEQF

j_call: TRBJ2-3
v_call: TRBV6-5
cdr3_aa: ASRGGRSTDTQY

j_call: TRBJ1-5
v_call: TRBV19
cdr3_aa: ASSLTQRPQH

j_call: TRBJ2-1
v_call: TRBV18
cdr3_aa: ASSPPMGTGYNEQF

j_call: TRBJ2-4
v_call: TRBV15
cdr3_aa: ATSRDDVGLGIQY

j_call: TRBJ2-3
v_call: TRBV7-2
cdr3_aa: ASSPHRGTARTTQY

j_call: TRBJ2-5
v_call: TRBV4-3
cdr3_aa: ASSQDRGTGDETQY

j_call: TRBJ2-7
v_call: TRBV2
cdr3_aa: ASSDGREGIREQY

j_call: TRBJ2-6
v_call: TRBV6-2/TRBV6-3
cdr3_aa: ASSPAVTSGANVLT

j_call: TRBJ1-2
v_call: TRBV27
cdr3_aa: ASSRGRPYGYT

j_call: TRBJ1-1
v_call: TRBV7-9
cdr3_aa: ASSWGRENTEAF

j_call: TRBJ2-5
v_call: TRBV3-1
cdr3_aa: ASSQPLAGGRQGTQY

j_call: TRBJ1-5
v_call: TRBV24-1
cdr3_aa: ATSDHSVDQPQH

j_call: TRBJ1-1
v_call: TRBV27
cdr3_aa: ASSLYSLGMETEAF

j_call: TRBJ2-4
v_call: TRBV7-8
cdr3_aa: ASSLNTLAAKNIQY

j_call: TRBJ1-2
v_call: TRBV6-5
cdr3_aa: ASSYSTAFIYGYT

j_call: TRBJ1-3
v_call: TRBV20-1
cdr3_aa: SASPLSSGNTIY

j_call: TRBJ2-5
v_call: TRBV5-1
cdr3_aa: ASSLDLQGGPETQY

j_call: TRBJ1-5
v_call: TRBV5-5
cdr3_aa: ASSQAGTHDQPQH

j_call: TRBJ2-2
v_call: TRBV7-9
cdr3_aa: ASSPRTLPSNTGELF

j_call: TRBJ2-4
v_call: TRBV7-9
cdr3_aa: ASSHPGRSNIQY

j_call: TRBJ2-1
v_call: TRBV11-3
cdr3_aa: ASSRDAYNEQF

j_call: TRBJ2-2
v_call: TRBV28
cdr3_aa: ASRSGRRELF

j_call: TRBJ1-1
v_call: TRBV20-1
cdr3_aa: SARGTLSSEAF

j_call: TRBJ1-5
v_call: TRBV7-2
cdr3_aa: ASSRGQGDQPQH

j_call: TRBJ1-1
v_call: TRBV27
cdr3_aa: ASRGTANTEAF

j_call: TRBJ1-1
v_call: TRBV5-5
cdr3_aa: ASSYQTGGMNTEAF

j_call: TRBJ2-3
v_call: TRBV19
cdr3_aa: ASSPGLPTSTDTQY

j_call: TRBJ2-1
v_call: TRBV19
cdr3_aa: ASSIGTGFIYEQF

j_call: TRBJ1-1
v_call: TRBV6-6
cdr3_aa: ASSHREMNTEAF

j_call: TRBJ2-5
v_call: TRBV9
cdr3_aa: ASSTLTGMLETQY